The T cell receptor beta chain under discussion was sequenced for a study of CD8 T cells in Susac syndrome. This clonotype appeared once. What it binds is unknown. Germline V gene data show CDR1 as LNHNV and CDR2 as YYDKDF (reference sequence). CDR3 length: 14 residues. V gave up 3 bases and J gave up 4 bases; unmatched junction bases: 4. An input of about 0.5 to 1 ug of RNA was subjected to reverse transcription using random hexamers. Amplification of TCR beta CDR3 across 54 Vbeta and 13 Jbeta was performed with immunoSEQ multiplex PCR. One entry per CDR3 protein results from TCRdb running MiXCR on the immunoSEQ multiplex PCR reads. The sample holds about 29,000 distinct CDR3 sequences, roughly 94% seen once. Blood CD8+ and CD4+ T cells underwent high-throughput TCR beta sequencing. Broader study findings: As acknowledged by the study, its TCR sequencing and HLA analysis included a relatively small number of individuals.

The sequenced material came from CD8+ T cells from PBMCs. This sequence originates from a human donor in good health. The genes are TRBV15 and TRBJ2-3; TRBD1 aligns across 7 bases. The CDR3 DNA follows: TGTGCCACCAGCAGCGACAGGGAGTCAGATACGCAGTATTTT. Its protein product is CATSSDRESDTQYF.